These 23 T cell receptor beta chains were all obtained from the same sample, sequenced in a study of shared clonotypes between healthy human individuals. Sequencing was performed with immunoSEQ multiplex PCR; in TCRdb, only in-frame clones are kept and a portion is missing. The table shows 600,000 to 700,000 clones, with approximately 73% occurring only once. Sequencing used memory CD4+ T cells sorted from blood. Subset specified: CD45RA-negative fraction. The receptors shown here come from a woman in her 30s in good health.

The chain combines TRBV2 with TRBJ1-5, with D possibly matching TRBD1 (5 bases). The germline gives CDR1 SNHLY, CDR2 FYNNEI. V was clipped by 8 bases and J by 9 bases, with 17 bases between them. The CDR3 is made up of 13 amino acids. The CDR3 loop is CASGRDGVGPQHF. The DNA of the CDR3 is TGTGCCAGCGGAAGGGACGGCGTGGGGCCCCAGCATTTT. Supplemented by reference TRBV2 and TRBJ1-5, the full variable domain reads EPEVTQTPSHQVTQMGQEVILRCVPISNHLYFYWYRQILGQKVEFLVSFYNNEISEKSEIFDDQFSVERPDGSNFTLKIRSTKLEDSAMYFCASGRDGVGPQHFGDGTRLSIL.

CDR3 nucleotides: TGCGCCAGCAGCATACCGGGACCCCACAATGAGCAGTTCTTC. The encoded protein is CASSIPGPHNEQFF. The chain is built from TRBV23-1 and TRBJ2-1; tentatively, D is TRBD1 or TRBD2 (5 bases each). TRBV23-1 is labeled an ORF, and its function is uncertain. This CDR3 is 14 amino acids long. V lost 6 bases, J lost 5 bases, and 14 bases lay in between.

This clone has ten or more counts. The chain uses TRBV27 and TRBJ2-2; D call uncertain. Trimming removed 2 bases from V and 3 bases from J, with 13 bases in between. Germline V gives CDR1 MNHEY, CDR2 SMNVEV (reference sequence). The CDR3 is 16 residues long. CDR3 nucleotide sequence: TGTGCCAGCAGTTTAAAGCAGACTTACGACACCGGGGAGCTGTTTTTT. This translates into CASSLKQTYDTGELFF.

A word on this clone: Relative to the germline gene, one junction end is altered; a read error may explain this. J is TRBJ1-5 and V is TRBV28, with a weak D call TRBD1 (6 bases). Germline-derived CDR1 and CDR2 are MDHEN and SYDVKM. The CDR3 is 17 amino acids. The DNA of the CDR3 is TGTGCCAGCAGCTCCCGGATAGGGGGGTTTAGCGATCAGCCCCAGCATTTT. As protein: CASSSRIGGFSDQPQHF.

The chain has TRBV9 and TRBJ2-6; D perhaps matches TRBD2 (5 bases). V lost 4 bases and J 3 bases, leaving 17 bases between the germline ends. CDR3 length equals 17 residues. Germline V CDR1 and CDR2: SGDLS, YYNGEE. CDR3 in DNA: TGTGCCAGCAGCCCCACTCTGGAGGCGGGTGGGGCCAACGTCCTGACTTTC. This gives the protein CASSPTLEAGGANVLTF.

This clone was seen a few times. The chain is built from TRBV2 and TRBJ1-2, with TRBD1 matching 8 bases. The germline CDR1 and CDR2 sequences are SNHLY and FYNNEI. The CDR3 has 14 residues. The V and J ends lost 7 bases and 4 bases, in that order; junction bases with no gene match: 8. The CDR3 reads CASTSGGAGYGYTF. DNA of the CDR3: TGTGCCAGCACATCAGGGGGCGCCGGCTATGGCTACACCTTC.

This chain joins TRBV7-8 and TRBJ2-5, with TRBD2 matching 9 bases. Germline-derived CDR1 and CDR2 are SGHVS and FQNEAQ. Trimming took 3 bases from V and 7 from J; bases not matched to a gene: 9. The CDR3 runs 15 residues. CDR3 region: CASSFSSGKGRTQYF. The CDR3 nucleotides read TGTGCCAGCAGCTTTTCTAGCGGGAAGGGCAGGACCCAGTACTTC. The whole variable domain, filled in from reference TRBV7-8 and TRBJ2-5, reads GAGVSQSPRYKVAKRGQDVALRCDPISGHVSLFWYQQALGQGPEFLTYFQNEAQLDKSGLPSDRFFAERPEGSVSTLKIQRTQQEDSAVYLCASSFSSGKGRTQYFGPGTRLLVL.

This chain joins TRBV6-6 and TRBJ1-1; maybe TRBD1 (5 bases). The ends were cut back, 7 bases at V and 5 bases at J, with 17 bases in the middle. The CDR3 loop spans 14 amino acids. Germline V CDR1 and CDR2: MNHNY, SVGAGI (reference sequence). The CDR3 loop is CASNQGGVGTEAFF. The DNA for the CDR3 is TGTGCCAGCAACCAGGGAGGTGTAGGGACTGAAGCTTTCTTT.

The genes are TRBV27 and TRBJ1-4; D might be TRBD1 (5 bases). The CDR3 contains 14 residues. The germline CDR1 and CDR2 sequences are MNHEY and SMNVEV (reference sequence). V lost 4 bases and J 7 bases, leaving 13 bases between the germline ends. CDR3 nucleotides: TGTGCCAGCAGTTGGGGAGGGAGGGGTGAAAAACTGTTTTTT. Residues: CASSWGGRGEKLFF.

The chain recombines TRBV15 with TRBJ2-7; 7 bases are a match to TRBD2. The CDR3 consists of 16 residues. Germline trimming cut 0 bases from V and 1 base from J; bases unmatched to any gene: 6. CDR1 is LNHNV, CDR2 YYDKDF, per germline (reference sequence). Written as DNA, the CDR3 is TGTGCCACCAGCAGAGAGAGGACTAGGGGATCCTACGAGCAGTACTTC. Amino acid sequence: CATSRERTRGSYEQYF.

The rearrangement uses TRBV7-8 and TRBJ2-1, with TRBD2 matching over 9 bases. The CDR3 loop spans 15 amino acids. The junction had 5 bases not matched to a gene; V was cut back by 1 base and J by 7 bases. Germline V CDR1 and CDR2: SGHVS, FQNEAQ. CDR3 region: CASSLVDSGSNEQFF. CDR3 nucleotide sequence: TGTGCCAGCAGCTTAGTGGATAGCGGGAGTAATGAGCAGTTCTTC.

V gene TRBV5-8 combines with J gene TRBJ1-4; D unresolved. Germline CDR1 and CDR2: SGHTS and YDEGEE. This CDR3 is 16 amino acids long. V was pared by 0 bases and J by 10 bases, with 19 bases between. The CDR3 is CASSLELDSTVGKLFF. The CDR3 region has the DNA TGTGCCAGCAGCTTGGAGTTGGACTCCACCGTCGGAAAACTGTTTTTT.

This clone has just a few counts. This chain links TRBV2 with TRBJ1-5; D unclear. The CDR3 is 13 residues long. Per germline, CDR1 SNHLY and CDR2 FYNNEI. Between the trimmed V and J ends, which lost 5 bases and 4 bases, there was a span of 9 bases. DNA of the CDR3: TGTGCCAGCAGTCGACACGAGAATCAGCCCCAGCATTTT. This gives the protein CASSRHENQPQHF. Variable domain in full (rest from reference TRBV2 and TRBJ1-5): EPEVTQTPSHQVTQMGQEVILRCVPISNHLYFYWYRQILGQKVEFLVSFYNNEISEKSEIFDDQFSVERPDGSNFTLKIRSTKLEDSAMYFCASSRHENQPQHFGDGTRLSIL.

The V call is TRBV28, the J call TRBJ2-2; the match to TRBD2 covers 8 bases. V dropped 5 bases and J dropped 4; count of bases not matched to a gene: 3. The CDR3 contains 14 residues. From germline, CDR1 is MDHEN and CDR2 SYDVKM. DNA for the CDR3: TGTGCCAGCAGTCCTGGACTAGCCACCGGGGAGCTGTTTTTT. Translating gives CASSPGLATGELFF.

V is TRBV11-2 and J is TRBJ2-1; D may be TRBD2 (6 bases). This CDR3 has 15 amino acids. V shed 5 bases and J shed 2 bases, with 13 bases lying between them. CDR1 is SGHAT, CDR2 FQNNGV, per germline. CDR3: CASSILSGPYNEQFF. The CDR3, as DNA: TGTGCCAGCAGCATCCTTAGCGGCCCCTACAATGAGCAGTTCTTC.

The gene calls are TRBV28 and TRBJ2-2; 7 nucleotides match TRBD2. After removal of 8 bases from V and 7 bases from J, the junction contained 13 bases not matched to a gene. CDR3 length: 15 amino acids. The V gene's germline CDR1 is MDHEN and CDR2 SYDVKM. CDR3 nucleotides: TGTGCCAGCGGGTCGGGAGGTTCAAGGGGCGGGGAGCTGTTTTTT. It translates to CASGSGGSRGGELFF.

A few counts support this clone. J is TRBJ2-1 and V is TRBV7-2; D is unresolved. The CDR3 runs 13 residues. Trimming took 2 bases from V and 7 from J, leaving 9 bases between them. The germline V gene has CDR1 SGHTA and CDR2 FQGNSA. CDR3 residues: CASSLQAPNEQFF. As DNA, the CDR3 is TGTGCCAGCAGCTTACAAGCCCCTAATGAGCAGTTCTTC. Full variable domain (remainder filled in from reference TRBV7-2 and TRBJ2-1): GAGVSQSPSNKVTEKGKDVELRCDPISGHTALYWYRQSLGQGLEFLIYFQGNSAPDKSGLPSDRFSAERTGGSVSTLTIQRTQQEDSAVYLCASSLQAPNEQFFGPGTRLTVL.

The sample holds a few counts of this clone. Other DNA sequences in this specimen translate into the identical CDR3. J is TRBJ1-1 and V is TRBV7-2; no clear D. Germline CDR1 and CDR2: SGHTA and FQGNSA. This CDR3 is built from 13 residues. Deletions cut 5 bases from V and 3 bases from J, with 10 bases between. CDR3 region: CASSAQRDTEAFF. The CDR3 coding sequence is TGTGCCAGCAGCGCGCAACGGGACACTGAAGCTTTCTTT.

The sample holds many counts of this clone. V usage is TRBV5-4 and J usage is TRBJ2-5; no clear D gene. Deletions cut 3 bases from V and 4 bases from J, with 10 bases between. The CDR3 loop spans 13 amino acids. Germline V gene sequence: CDR1 SGHNT, CDR2 YYREEE (reference sequence). CDR3 nucleotides: TGTGCCAGCAGCTCGAAGCGTGGAGAGACCCAGTACTTC. Its translation: CASSSKRGETQYF.

The J gene is TRBJ2-3, the V gene TRBV5-1; TRBD2 matches 9 bases. The germline CDR1 and CDR2 sequences are SGHRS and YFSETQ. The junction had 3 bases not matched to a gene; V was cut back by 4 bases and J by 0 bases. CDR3 length: 15 residues. The CDR3 loop is CASSGLAKSTDTQYF. CDR3 DNA: TGCGCCAGCAGCGGACTAGCGAAAAGCACAGATACGCAGTATTTT.

The table lists this clone with a few counts. V is TRBV19 and J is TRBJ1-1, with TRBD1 as a possible D gene (6 bases). Germline assignment: CDR1 LNHDA and CDR2 SQIVND (reference sequence). V was trimmed by 3 bases and J by 4 bases, leaving 15 bases between them. This CDR3 comprises 15 residues. Written as DNA, the CDR3 is TGTGCCAGTAGTATGCCGTACGGGGGGCCCACTGAAGCTTTCTTT. Its protein product is CASSMPYGGPTEAFF.

The rearrangement uses TRBV5-4 and TRBJ2-2; 8 positions agree with TRBD2. This CDR3 is built from 20 residues. The J segment lost 5 bases and the V segment lost 4 bases, leaving 22 bases of the junction unmatched. Germline V gives CDR1 SGHNT, CDR2 YYREEE (reference sequence). As DNA, the CDR3 is TGTGCCAGCAGCCGTAAGTCGGGATGGATCCGGGAGGGCCGAACCGGGGAGCTGTTTTTT. It encodes CASSRKSGWIREGRTGELFF. The variable domain in full, with the rest retrieved from reference TRBV5-4 and TRBJ2-2, is ETGVTQSPTHLIKTRGQQVTLRCSSQSGHNTVSWYQQALGQGPQFIFQYYREEENGRGNFPPRFSGLQFPNYSSELNVNALELDDSALYLCASSRKSGWIREGRTGELFFGEGSRLTVL.

V and J are TRBV14 and TRBJ2-1; tentatively, D is TRBD2 (5 bases). V was shortened by 0 bases and J by 7 bases, with 7 bases between the two germline ends. This CDR3 has 13 amino acids. Germline CDR1 SGHDN, CDR2 FVKESK. CDR3 nucleotide sequence: TGTGCCAGCAGCCAAGATTGGAGGAATGAGCAGTTCTTC. This gives the protein CASSQDWRNEQFF.